This T cell receptor (beta chain) is drawn from a study of blood T cells in healthy people across ages. Germline-derived CDR1 and CDR2 are LGHNA and YNFKEQ. V lost 0 bases to trimming and J lost 6 bases; unmatched junction nucleotides: 4. This CDR3 has 15 amino acids. The individuals who served as donors were healthy Caucasians living in Russia, aged about 6 to 95. Researchers isolated at least 6.5 million PBMCs per sample. This clonotype was seen only a few times. Next came a second PCR, run for about 6 to 11 cycles, which used a sample-barcoded 5' primer along with a J-beta primer mix. TCRdb used MiXCR to reprocess the 5' RACE reads, holding one entry per CDR3 protein. This repertoire shows around 1,800,000 distinct CDR3 sequences, 35% to 50% found once; its top ten account for approximately 22%.

The TCR was taken from a human donor in good health. The gene calls are TRBV4-2 and TRBJ1-4; 7 bases fit TRBD1. Sequencing input: blood. The CDR3 here is CASSQDGQGDEKLFF. CDR3 nucleotide sequence: TGTGCCAGCAGCCAAGATGGGCAGGGGGATGAAAAACTGTTTTTT.